The 32 T cell receptor beta chains listed next were all sequenced from one sample in a study of blood T cell repertoires in COVID-19. Generated by immunoSEQ multiplex PCR, the TCRdb table keeps only in-frame clones and is missing some. The sample lists some 300,000 clones; around 90% were seen once. The sample was PBMCs or T cells enriched from blood (not recorded which). The receptors were gathered from a woman aged 18-29 years with acute COVID-19.

The chain has TRBV6-5 and TRBJ2-1; TRBD2 might be the D (6 bases). This CDR3 comprises 15 residues. V lost 4 bases to trimming and J lost 7 bases, with 17 bases between them. The germline CDR1 and CDR2 sequences are MNHEY and SVGAGI. CDR3 protein: CASSFGSGSNNEQFF. CDR3 sequence (DNA): TGTGCCAGCAGTTTCGGCAGCGGGTCAAATAATGAGCAGTTCTTC.

The CDR3 nucleotides are TGTGCCAGCAGCTTCGGGGTGACTAATGAAAAACTGTTTTTT. Encoded protein: CASSFGVTNEKLFF. The gene calls are TRBV11-2 and TRBJ1-4, with D unclear. Between the trimmed V and J ends, which lost 3 bases and 2 bases, there was a span of 7 bases. Germline CDR1 SGHAT, CDR2 FQNNGV. The CDR3 extends over 14 amino acids.

This clone is a singleton in its sample. This chain connects TRBV28 to TRBJ2-7; a weak D match, TRBD2 (6 bases). Trimming stripped 7 bases from V and 5 bases from J, with 15 bases between. This CDR3 contains 13 residues. In germline, CDR1 is MDHEN, CDR2 SYDVKM. CDR3 DNA sequence: TGTGCCAGCACCAAATCGGGGACTGACGAGCAGTACTTC. Protein sequence: CASTKSGTDEQYF.

The chain is built from TRBV5-1 and TRBJ1-5, with 9 positions matching TRBD1. This CDR3 region has 15 residues. The J segment lost 5 bases and the V segment lost 4 bases, leaving 7 bases of the junction unmatched. Germline V gene sequence: CDR1 SGHRS, CDR2 YFSETQ. CDR3 amino acids: CASSLGQGSYQPQHF. The CDR3 DNA reads TGCGCCAGCAGCCTAGGACAGGGGAGTTATCAGCCCCAGCATTTT.

The CDR3 DNA reads as TGTGCCAGCAGCCTCAGGGTAATGACTAATGAAAAACTGTTTTTT. As protein: CASSLRVMTNEKLFF. The V and J genes are TRBV28 and TRBJ1-4, with D perhaps matching TRBD1 (5 bases). V was pared by 6 bases and J by 2 bases, with 13 bases between. This CDR3 comprises 15 residues. CDR1 and CDR2 (germline): MDHEN, SYDVKM. The variable domain in full, with the rest retrieved from reference TRBV28 and TRBJ1-4, is DVKVTQSSRYLVKRTGEKVFLECVQDMDHENMFWYRQDPGLGLRLIYFSYDVKMKEKGDIPEGYSVSREKKERFSLILESASTNQTSMYLCASSLRVMTNEKLFFGSGTQLSVL.

This clone was seen a few times. This sequence joins TRBV6-2 or TRBV6-3 and TRBJ1-1; D is possibly TRBD1 (6 bases). CDR1 and CDR2 (germline): MNHEY, SVGEGT. CDR3 size: 17 residues. V was cut by 5 bases and J by 0 bases, with 19 bases left in between. This CDR3 is CASSPRTGHGVNTEAFF. CDR3 DNA: TGTGCCAGCAGTCCGAGAACAGGGCACGGGGTGAACACTGAAGCTTTCTTT.

The chain employs TRBV18 and TRBJ2-7, with TRBD1 matching 11 bases. Germline values: CDR1 KGHSH, CDR2 LQKENI. Trimming took 1 base from V and 0 from J; bases not matched to a gene: 8. The CDR3 has 18 residues. The CDR3 spells CASSPLAHGQGASYEQYF. As DNA, the CDR3 is TGTGCCAGCTCACCACTGGCCCACGGACAGGGGGCCTCCTACGAGCAGTACTTC.

The gene calls are TRBV11-3 and TRBJ1-3, with 7 bases lining up with TRBD1. Germline V lookup: CDR1 SGHNT, CDR2 YENEEA. The CDR3 contains 15 residues. Trimming cost V 3 bases and J 0 bases; bases outside gene matches: 2. CDR3 coding DNA: TGTGCCAGCAGCTTTGACAGGGCCTCTGGAAACACCATATATTTT. This encodes CASSFDRASGNTIYF.

The rearrangement uses TRBV5-1 and TRBJ2-6, with D possibly being TRBD1 (6 bases). The length of the CDR3 is 14 residues. Germline V CDR1 and CDR2: SGHRS, YFSETQ. V was pared by 7 bases and J by 4 bases, with 12 bases between. The CDR3 region has the DNA TGCGCCAGCTCCCAGGGGCCCGGGGCCAACGTCCTGACTTTC. Translated, it gives CASSQGPGANVLTF. The full variable domain, with the rest looked up from reference TRBV5-1 and TRBJ2-6, is KAGVTQTPRYLIKTRGQQVTLSCSPISGHRSVSWYQQTPGQGLQFLFEYFSETQRNKGNFPGRFSGRQFSNSRSEMNVSTLELGDSALYLCASSQGPGANVLTFGAGSRLTVL.

The chain recombines TRBV29-1 with TRBJ1-6; 7 bases are a match to TRBD1. The CDR3 totals 15 residues. Per germline, CDR1 SQVTM and CDR2 ANQGSEA. After removal of 5 bases from V and 3 bases from J, the junction contained 7 bases not matched to a gene. In DNA form, the CDR3 reads TGCAGCGTTCGGGACAGCCACTTCTATAATTCACCCCTCCACTTT. Protein: CSVRDSHFYNSPLHF.

This clone was seen once. V is TRBV5-1 and J is TRBJ1-4, with TRBD1 matching 7 bases. The CDR3 sequence is 15 residues long. V lost 0 bases and J lost 5; bases outside the gene matches: 4. Germline CDR1 and CDR2: SGHRS and YFSETQ. The CDR3: CASSLVGTENEKLFF. The CDR3 DNA is TGCGCCAGCAGCTTGGTGGGGACAGAGAATGAAAAACTGTTTTTT. The full variable domain, in which reference TRBV5-1 and TRBJ1-4 provide the parts outside the CDR3, is KAGVTQTPRYLIKTRGQQVTLSCSPISGHRSVSWYQQTPGQGLQFLFEYFSETQRNKGNFPGRFSGRQFSNSRSEMNVSTLELGDSALYLCASSLVGTENEKLFFGSGTQLSVL.

Here the CDR3 DNA reads TGTGCCAGCAGACAGGGAGGGGAGACCCAGTACTTC. This encodes CASRQGGETQYF. The chain links TRBV6-5 to TRBJ2-5; the D gene is possibly TRBD2 (7 bases). The CDR3 runs to 12 residues. Germline values: CDR1 MNHEY, CDR2 SVGAGI. Trimming removed 6 bases at V and 5 bases at J, with 10 bases between.

This sequence joins TRBV7-9 and TRBJ2-3; possible D gene TRBD1, 5 bases. Germline CDR1 SEHNR, CDR2 FQNEAQ (reference sequence). With 5 bases removed from V and 6 bases from J, the gap between germline ends came to 9 bases. This CDR3 region has 12 residues. Here the CDR3 reads CASSQGRDTQYF. The CDR3, as DNA: TGTGCCAGCAGCCAGGGTCGGGATACGCAGTATTTT.

The chain uses TRBV28 and TRBJ2-5, with TRBD1 matching 7 bases. The CDR3 loop spans 15 amino acids. CDR1 MDHEN and CDR2 SYDVKM come from the germline V gene. Unmatched junction bases numbered 11, after V lost 3 bases and J lost 7 bases. In DNA form, the CDR3 reads TGTGCCAGCAGTTTCCAGGGGGTCCAGGCTTGGACCCAGTACTTC. Translating gives CASSFQGVQAWTQYF.

This chain links TRBV4-2 with TRBJ2-1; a weak D match, TRBD2 (6 bases). V was cut by 0 bases and J by 4 bases, with 13 bases left in between. CDR1 and CDR2 (germline): LGHNA, YNFKEQ. This CDR3 is 16 amino acids long. As DNA, the CDR3 is TGTGCCAGCAGCCAAGATCGAGGGACTGGTTACAATGAGCAGTTCTTC. It codes for CASSQDRGTGYNEQFF.

CDR3 bases: TGCGCCAGCAGCTTGTGGGAGCAAGAGACCCAGTACTTC. This codes for CASSLWEQETQYF. J is TRBJ2-5 and V is TRBV5-1; possible D gene TRBD2, 5 bases. V was clipped by 1 base and J by 2 bases, with 6 bases between them. The CDR3 runs 13 residues. The V gene's germline CDR1 is SGHRS and CDR2 YFSETQ.

This sequence joins TRBV7-9 and TRBJ1-1; 7 nucleotides line up with TRBD1. From germline, CDR1 is SEHNR and CDR2 FQNEAQ (reference sequence). J was trimmed by 0 bases and V by 1 base; bases with no gene match: 8. The CDR3 length is 17 residues. The CDR3 nucleotides are TGTGCCAGCAGCTTAGTAGCAACCGGGACAGTGAACACTGAAGCTTTCTTT. Encoded protein: CASSLVATGTVNTEAFF.

V usage is TRBV7-2 and J usage is TRBJ2-5; D is unclear. This CDR3 contains 14 residues. CDR1 is SGHTA, CDR2 FQGNSA, per germline. V gave up 4 bases and J gave up 2 bases, with 11 bases separating them. The CDR3 region has the DNA TGTGCCAGCAGCTCTACGATCGGTCAAGAGACCCAGTACTTC. Residues: CASSSTIGQETQYF.

CDR3 nucleotide sequence: TGCGCCAGCAGCCAGACAGGACAAGGGACCCTCCAGAACACTGAAGCTTTCTTT. This sequence encodes CASSQTGQGTLQNTEAFF. This chain connects TRBV4-1 to TRBJ1-1; TRBD1 might be the D (6 bases). Germline CDR1 and CDR2: MGHRA and YSYEKL. This CDR3 is 18 amino acids long. V was trimmed by 3 bases and J by 1 base, leaving 21 bases between them.

The rearrangement joins TRBV7-4 to TRBJ1-3, with D perhaps TRBD1 (5 bases). The germline V gene has CDR1 SGHVT and CDR2 SQSDAQ. The CDR3 spans 11 residues. V gave up 7 bases and J gave up 7 bases, with 8 bases separating them. The CDR3 DNA sequence: TGTGCCAGCACCCCAGGGAACACCATATATTTT. Translating it yields CASTPGNTIYF.

This clone was found once. The chain recombines TRBV28 with TRBJ2-4; tentative D call: TRBD1 (5 bases). The CDR3 runs to 14 residues. Germline values: CDR1 MDHEN, CDR2 SYDVKM. V lost 2 bases and J 0 bases, leaving 5 bases between the germline ends. CDR3 region: CASSLGQAKNIQYF. DNA of the CDR3: TGTGCCAGCAGTTTAGGACAAGCCAAAAACATTCAGTACTTC.

This chain connects TRBV12-3 or TRBV12-4 to TRBJ1-2; unclear D gene. The V gene lost 0 bases and the J gene lost 1 base, with 3 bases spanning the gap. The CDR3 runs 13 residues. The CDR3 nucleotides are TGTGCCAGCAGTTTAGCCAATAACTATGGCTACACCTTC. Translating it yields CASSLANNYGYTF.

The chain couples TRBV6-6 to TRBJ2-7; TRBD2 is a possible D gene (6 bases). The germline V and J ends were trimmed by 0 bases and 1 base, with 13 bases remaining between them. This CDR3 region has 16 residues. Germline V gene data show CDR1 as MNHNY and CDR2 as SVGAGI (reference sequence). CDR3 loop: CASSYSKRGLSYEQYF. The CDR3 DNA is TGTGCCAGCAGTTACTCGAAAAGGGGACTTTCCTACGAGCAGTACTTC.

V and J are TRBV10-3 and TRBJ2-1; 8 bases agree with TRBD2. Germline loops: CDR1 ENHRY, CDR2 SYGVKD. The CDR3 contains 11 residues. V shed 6 bases and J 13 bases; nucleotides not matched to a gene: 5. The CDR3 nucleotides read TGTGCCATCAGAGCCGGGACTAGTCAGTTCTTC. Translated, it gives CAIRAGTSQFF.

The chain couples TRBV27 to TRBJ2-7; 11 bases agree with TRBD2. This CDR3 contains 15 residues. Trimming took 4 bases from V and 2 from J; bases not matched to a gene: 4. Germline V gene lookup returns CDR1 MNHEY and CDR2 SMNVEV (reference sequence). The DNA of the CDR3 is TGTGCCAGCAGTTATCTAGCGGGAGGACCCTACGAGCAGTACTTC. It yields the protein CASSYLAGGPYEQYF.

This rearrangement joins TRBV18 to TRBJ1-1; D perhaps matches TRBD1 (6 bases). Trimming shortened V by 1 base and J by 1 base, and 22 bases separated the two germline ends. This CDR3 comprises 19 residues. Germline V CDR1 and CDR2: KGHSH, LQKENI. The CDR3 region has the DNA TGTGCCAGCTCACCACGAATTGGAGACAGGTTTTCCGGGAACACTGAAGCTTTCTTT. Amino acid sequence: CASSPRIGDRFSGNTEAFF.

The chain links TRBV3-1 (or the pseudogene TRBV3-2) to TRBJ1-3, with D perhaps TRBD1 (5 bases). Looked up from germline, CDR1 is LGHDT and CDR2 is YNNKEL (reference sequence). The CDR3 contains 23 residues. Between the trimmed V and J ends, which lost 1 base and 3 bases, there was a span of 34 bases. The CDR3 bases are TGTGCCAGCAGCCAAGTGCGGTGGGATACATGGCAGGGTAGTTTTTTTGATGGAAACACCATATATTTT. It is translated as CASSQVRWDTWQGSFFDGNTIYF.

A note on this clone: Within the sample, other DNA sequences also encode this same CDR3. V gene TRBV28 combines with J gene TRBJ1-1; no reliable D call. V shed 5 bases and J shed 2 bases, with 6 bases lying between them. This CDR3 contains 12 residues. CDR1 and CDR2 from the germline V gene are MDHEN and SYDVKM. CDR3 coding DNA: TGTGCCAGCAGTCCGGTCAACACTGAAGCTTTCTTT. Translation: CASSPVNTEAFF.

The V gene is TRBV6-2 or TRBV6-3, the J gene TRBJ2-2; TRBD2 agrees at 10 bases. The CDR3 length is 18 residues. CDR1 is MNHEY and CDR2 is SVGEGT in the germline V gene. V dropped 6 bases and J dropped 1; count of bases not matched to a gene: 11. CDR3 coding DNA: TGTGCCAGCAGCATACTACCCGGACTAGCGGTGAACACCGGGGAGCTGTTTTTT. Translation gives CASSILPGLAVNTGELFF.

The chain couples TRBV28 to TRBJ2-7, with no clear D. Germline lookup yields CDR1 MDHEN and CDR2 SYDVKM. CDR3 size: 11 residues. Trimming cost V 4 bases and J 3 bases, with 4 bases left between them. CDR3 amino acids: CASSSDYEQYF. The CDR3 region has the DNA TGTGCCAGCAGTTCAGACTACGAGCAGTACTTC.

The chain carries TRBV2 and TRBJ1-4, with unresolved D. Trimming shortened V by 7 bases and J by 6 bases, and 15 bases separated the two germline ends. CDR3 length: 14 amino acids. Germline V gives CDR1 SNHLY, CDR2 FYNNEI. CDR3 DNA sequence: TGTGCCAGCACCCCGGGGAGAGGCGATGAAAAACTGTTTTTT. Its protein is CASTPGRGDEKLFF.

This clone turned up a few times. The V gene is TRBV10-3, the J gene TRBJ1-2; TRBD1 matches 9 bases. Germline V gives CDR1 ENHRY, CDR2 SYGVKD. Unmatched junction bases numbered 4, after V lost 3 bases and J lost 2 bases. CDR3 length equals 15 residues. This CDR3 reads CAISEGGQGNYGYTF. The CDR3, as DNA: TGTGCCATCAGTGAAGGGGGACAGGGAAACTATGGCTACACCTTC.